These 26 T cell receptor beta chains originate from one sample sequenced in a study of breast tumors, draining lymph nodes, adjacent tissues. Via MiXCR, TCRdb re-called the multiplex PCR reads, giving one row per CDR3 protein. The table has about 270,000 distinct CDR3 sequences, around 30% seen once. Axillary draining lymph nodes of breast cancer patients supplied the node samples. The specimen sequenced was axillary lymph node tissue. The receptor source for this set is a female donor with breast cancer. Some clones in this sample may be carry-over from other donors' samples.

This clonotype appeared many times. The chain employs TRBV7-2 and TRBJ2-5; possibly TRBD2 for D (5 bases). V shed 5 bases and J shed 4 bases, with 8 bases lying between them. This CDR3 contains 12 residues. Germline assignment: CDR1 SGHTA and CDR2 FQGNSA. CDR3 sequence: CASSPGIETQYF. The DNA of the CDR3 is TGTGCCAGCAGCCCCGGGATAGAGACCCAGTACTTC.

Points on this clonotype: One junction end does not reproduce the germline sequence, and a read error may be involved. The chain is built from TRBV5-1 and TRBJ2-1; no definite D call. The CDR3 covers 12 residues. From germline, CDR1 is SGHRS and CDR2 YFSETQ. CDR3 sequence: CASSFGNNEHFF. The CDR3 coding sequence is TGCGCCAGCAGCTTCGGAAACAATGAGCACTTCTTC.

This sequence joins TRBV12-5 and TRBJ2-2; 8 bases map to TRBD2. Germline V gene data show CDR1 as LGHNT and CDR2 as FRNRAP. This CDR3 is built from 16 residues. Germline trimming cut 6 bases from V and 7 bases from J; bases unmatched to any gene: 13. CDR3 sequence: CASGTQMTGGGGELFF. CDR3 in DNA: TGTGCTAGTGGCACGCAAATGACGGGGGGGGGCGGGGAGCTGTTTTTT.

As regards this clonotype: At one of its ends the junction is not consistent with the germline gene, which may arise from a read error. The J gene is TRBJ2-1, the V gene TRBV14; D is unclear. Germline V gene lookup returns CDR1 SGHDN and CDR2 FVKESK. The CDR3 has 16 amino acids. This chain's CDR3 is CASSQDKVAYYNAQFF. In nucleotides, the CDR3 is TGTGCCAGCAGCCAAGATAAGGTAGCCTACTACAATGCGCAGTTCTTC.

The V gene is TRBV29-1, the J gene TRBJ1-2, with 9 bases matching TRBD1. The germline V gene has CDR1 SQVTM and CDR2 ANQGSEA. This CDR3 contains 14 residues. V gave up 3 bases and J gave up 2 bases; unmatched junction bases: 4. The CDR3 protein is CSVDWGQGNYGYTF. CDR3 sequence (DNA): TGCAGCGTTGATTGGGGACAGGGAAACTATGGCTACACCTTC.

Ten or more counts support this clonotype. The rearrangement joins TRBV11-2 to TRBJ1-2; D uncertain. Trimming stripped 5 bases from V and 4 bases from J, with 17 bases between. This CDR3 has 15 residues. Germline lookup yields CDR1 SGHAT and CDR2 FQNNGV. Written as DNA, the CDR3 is TGTGCCAGCAGCCCCGGTTCGCGGACCTCCTATGGCTACACCTTC. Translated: CASSPGSRTSYGYTF. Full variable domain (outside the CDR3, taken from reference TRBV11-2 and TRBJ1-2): EAGVAQSPRYKIIEKRQSVAFWCNPISGHATLYWYQQILGQGPKLLIQFQNNGVVDDSQLPKDRFSAERLKGVDSTLKIQPAKLEDSAVYLCASSPGSRTSYGYTFGSGTRLTVV.

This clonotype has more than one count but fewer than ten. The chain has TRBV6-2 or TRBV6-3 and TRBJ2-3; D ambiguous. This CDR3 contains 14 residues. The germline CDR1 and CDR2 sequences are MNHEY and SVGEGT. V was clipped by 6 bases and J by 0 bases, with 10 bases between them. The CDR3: CASSAALSTDTQYF. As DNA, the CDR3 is TGTGCCAGCAGCGCAGCCCTGAGCACAGATACGCAGTATTTT.

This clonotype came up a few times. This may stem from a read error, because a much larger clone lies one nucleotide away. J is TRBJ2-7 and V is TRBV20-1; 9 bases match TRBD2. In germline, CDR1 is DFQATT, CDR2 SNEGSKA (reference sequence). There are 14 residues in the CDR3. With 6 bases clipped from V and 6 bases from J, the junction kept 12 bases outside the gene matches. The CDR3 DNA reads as TGCAGTGCCCGTAGCGGGAGTGGCCCTTCCGAGCAGTACTTC. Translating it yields CSARSGSGPSEQYF.

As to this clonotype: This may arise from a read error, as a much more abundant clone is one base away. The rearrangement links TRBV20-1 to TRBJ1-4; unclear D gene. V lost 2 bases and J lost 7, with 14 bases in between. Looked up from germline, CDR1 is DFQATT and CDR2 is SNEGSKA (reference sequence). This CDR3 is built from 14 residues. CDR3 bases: TGCAGTGCTAGATTTGCCGAGAAGAGTGAAAAACTGTTTTTT. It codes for CSARFAEKSEKLFF.

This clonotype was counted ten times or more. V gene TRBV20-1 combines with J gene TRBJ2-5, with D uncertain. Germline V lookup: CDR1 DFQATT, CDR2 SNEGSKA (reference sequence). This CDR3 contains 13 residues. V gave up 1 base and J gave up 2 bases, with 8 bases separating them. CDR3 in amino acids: CSARASIQETQYF. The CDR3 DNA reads TGCAGTGCTAGAGCTTCCATACAAGAGACCCAGTACTTC.

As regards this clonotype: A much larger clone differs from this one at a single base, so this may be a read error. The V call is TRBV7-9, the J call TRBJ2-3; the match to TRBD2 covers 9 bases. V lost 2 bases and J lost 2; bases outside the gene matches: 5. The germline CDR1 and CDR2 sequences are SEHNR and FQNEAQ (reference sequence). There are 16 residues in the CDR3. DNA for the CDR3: TGTGCCAGCAGCTTAAGGGGCGGGAGGGCCACAGATACGCAGTATTTT. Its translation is CASSLRGGRATDTQYF.

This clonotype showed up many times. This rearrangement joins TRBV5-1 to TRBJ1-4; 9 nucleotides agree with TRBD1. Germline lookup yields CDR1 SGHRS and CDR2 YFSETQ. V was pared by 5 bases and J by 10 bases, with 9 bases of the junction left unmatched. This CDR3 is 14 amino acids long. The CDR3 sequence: CASRQGAQVGKLFF. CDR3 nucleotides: TGCGCCAGCAGACAGGGGGCCCAGGTTGGAAAACTGTTTTTT.

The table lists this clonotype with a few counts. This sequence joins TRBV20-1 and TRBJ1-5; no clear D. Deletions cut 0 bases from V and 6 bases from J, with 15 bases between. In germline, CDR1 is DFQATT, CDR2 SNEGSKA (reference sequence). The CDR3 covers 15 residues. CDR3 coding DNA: TGCAGTGCTAGAGATCCCGGGGTTCGCACTCAGCCCCAGCATTTT. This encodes CSARDPGVRTQPQHF.

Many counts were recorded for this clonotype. The CDR3: CSARVGGYSYEQYF. In DNA, the CDR3 is TGCAGTGCTAGAGTGGGTGGCTATTCCTACGAGCAGTACTTC. V usage is TRBV20-1 and J usage is TRBJ2-7; D unclear. CDR3 length: 14 residues. CDR1 is DFQATT and CDR2 is SNEGSKA in the germline V gene (reference sequence). V was pared by 1 base and J by 1 base, with 11 bases between.

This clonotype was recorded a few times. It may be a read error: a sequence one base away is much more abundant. The chain's CDR3 is CSARGRDSFSEQYF. CDR3 sequence (DNA): TGCAGTGCCCGAGGCCGGGACTCCTTCTCCGAGCAGTACTTC. V usage is TRBV20-1 and J usage is TRBJ2-7; a weak D match, TRBD2 (6 bases). This CDR3 spans 14 amino acids. Germline CDR1 is DFQATT and CDR2 is SNEGSKA (reference sequence). Trimming cost V 6 bases and J 6 bases, with 21 bases left between them.

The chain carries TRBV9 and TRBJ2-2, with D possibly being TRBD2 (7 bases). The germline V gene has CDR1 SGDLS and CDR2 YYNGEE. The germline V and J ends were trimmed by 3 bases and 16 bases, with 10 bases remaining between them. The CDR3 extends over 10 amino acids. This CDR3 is CASSEGEGFF. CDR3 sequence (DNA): TGTGCCAGCAGCGAGGGGGAGGGGTTTTTT. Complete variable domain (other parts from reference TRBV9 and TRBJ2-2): DSGVTQTPKHLITATGQRVTLRCSPRSGDLSVYWYQQSLDQGLQFLIQYYNGEERAKGNILERFSAQQFPDLHSELNLSSLELGDSALYFCASSEGEGFFGEGSRLTVL.

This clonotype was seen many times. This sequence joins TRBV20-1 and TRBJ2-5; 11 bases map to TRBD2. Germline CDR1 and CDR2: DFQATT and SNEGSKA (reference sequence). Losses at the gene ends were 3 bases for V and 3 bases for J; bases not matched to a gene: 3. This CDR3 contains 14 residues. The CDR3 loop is CSASSSGREETQYF. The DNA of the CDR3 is TGCAGTGCTAGTAGTAGCGGGAGGGAAGAGACCCAGTACTTC.

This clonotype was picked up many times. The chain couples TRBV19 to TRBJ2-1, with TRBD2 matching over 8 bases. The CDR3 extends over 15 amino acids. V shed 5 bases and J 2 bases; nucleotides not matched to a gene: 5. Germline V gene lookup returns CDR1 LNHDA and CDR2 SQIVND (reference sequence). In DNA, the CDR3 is TGTGCCAGTAGTTTTAGCGGGGCTACCTACAATGAGCAGTTCTTC. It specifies CASSFSGATYNEQFF.

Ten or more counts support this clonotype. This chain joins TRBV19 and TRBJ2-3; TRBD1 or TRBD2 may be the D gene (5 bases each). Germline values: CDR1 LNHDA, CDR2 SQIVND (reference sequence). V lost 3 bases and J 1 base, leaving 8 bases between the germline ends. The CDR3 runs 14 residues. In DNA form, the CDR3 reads TGTGCCAGTAGTATCGAGGGACGCACAGATACGCAGTATTTT. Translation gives CASSIEGRTDTQYF.

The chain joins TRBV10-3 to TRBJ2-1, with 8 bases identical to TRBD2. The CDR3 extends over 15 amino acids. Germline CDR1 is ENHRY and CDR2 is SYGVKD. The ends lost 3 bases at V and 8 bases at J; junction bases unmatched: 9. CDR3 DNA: TGTGCCATCAGTGATATTAGTAGCGGGATCGATGAGCAGTTCTTC. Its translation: CAISDISSGIDEQFF.

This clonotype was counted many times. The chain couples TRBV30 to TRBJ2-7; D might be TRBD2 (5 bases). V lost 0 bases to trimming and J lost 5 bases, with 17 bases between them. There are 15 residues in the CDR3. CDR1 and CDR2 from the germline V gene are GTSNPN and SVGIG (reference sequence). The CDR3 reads CAWSVRHTRGHEQYF. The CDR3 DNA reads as TGTGCCTGGAGTGTAAGGCATACTAGAGGCCACGAGCAGTACTTC.

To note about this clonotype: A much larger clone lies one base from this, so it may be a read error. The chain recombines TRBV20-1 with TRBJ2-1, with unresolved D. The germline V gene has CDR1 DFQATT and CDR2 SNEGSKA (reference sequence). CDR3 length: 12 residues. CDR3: CSARASYNEPFF. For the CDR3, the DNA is TGCAGTGCTAGAGCGAGCTACAATGAGCCGTTCTTC.

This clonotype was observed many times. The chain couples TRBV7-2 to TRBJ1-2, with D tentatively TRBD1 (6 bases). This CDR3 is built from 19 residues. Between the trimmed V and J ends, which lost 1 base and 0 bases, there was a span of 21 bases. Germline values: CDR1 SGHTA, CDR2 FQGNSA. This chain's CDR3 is CASSLEGGRLRGTNYGYTF. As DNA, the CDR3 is TGTGCCAGCAGCTTAGAGGGGGGCCGGCTAAGGGGGACTAACTATGGCTACACCTTC.

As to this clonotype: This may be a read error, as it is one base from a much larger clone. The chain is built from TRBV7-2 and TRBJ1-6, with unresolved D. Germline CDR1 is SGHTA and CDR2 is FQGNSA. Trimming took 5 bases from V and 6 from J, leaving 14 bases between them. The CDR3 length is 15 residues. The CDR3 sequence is CASSQIAGTNSPLHF. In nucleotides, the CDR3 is TGTGCCAGCAGCCAGATAGCAGGAACTAATTCACCCCTCCACTTT.

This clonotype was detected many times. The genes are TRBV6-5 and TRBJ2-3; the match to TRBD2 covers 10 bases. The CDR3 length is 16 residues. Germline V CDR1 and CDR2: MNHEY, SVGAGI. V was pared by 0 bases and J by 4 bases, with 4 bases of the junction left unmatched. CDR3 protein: CASSYSIAGGSDTQYF. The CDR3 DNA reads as TGTGCCAGCAGTTACTCGATAGCGGGAGGTTCAGATACGCAGTATTTT.

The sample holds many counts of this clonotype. In nucleotides, the CDR3 is TGCAGTGCTGCGACAGGGGGCGTAAAATACGAGCAGTACTTC. It specifies CSAATGGVKYEQYF. This chain connects TRBV20-1 to TRBJ2-7; 10 nucleotides align to TRBD1. The germline CDR1 and CDR2 sequences are DFQATT and SNEGSKA (reference sequence). Trimming took 5 bases from V and 4 from J; bases not matched to a gene: 8. The CDR3 length is 14 residues.